Sequencing of this T cell receptor beta chain was carried out in a study of blood T cell repertoires in COVID-19. This CDR3 contains 15 residues. V shed 3 bases and J shed 2 bases, with 13 bases lying between them. Germline values: CDR1 GTSNPN, CDR2 SVGIG (reference sequence). Original handling: Amplifying reference gene primers gave estimates of nucleated cell counts. Profiled with immunoSEQ multiplex PCR; TCRdb holds only in-frame clones, not every one. V, J and clone size are those of that table, while D and trimming were read from the DNA. The sample consists of around 250,000 clones, around 84% of them appearing once. This clone has more than one count but fewer than ten.

Input material: PBMCs or T cells enriched from blood (not recorded which). This sequence was found in a man aged 18 to 29 who had recovered from COVID-19. The genes are TRBV30 and TRBJ1-4; tentative D call: TRBD1 (5 bases). The CDR3 DNA sequence: TGTGCCTGGAGCCCGCAGGGTGCGACTAATGAAAAACTGTTTTTT. Its protein is CAWSPQGATNEKLFF.